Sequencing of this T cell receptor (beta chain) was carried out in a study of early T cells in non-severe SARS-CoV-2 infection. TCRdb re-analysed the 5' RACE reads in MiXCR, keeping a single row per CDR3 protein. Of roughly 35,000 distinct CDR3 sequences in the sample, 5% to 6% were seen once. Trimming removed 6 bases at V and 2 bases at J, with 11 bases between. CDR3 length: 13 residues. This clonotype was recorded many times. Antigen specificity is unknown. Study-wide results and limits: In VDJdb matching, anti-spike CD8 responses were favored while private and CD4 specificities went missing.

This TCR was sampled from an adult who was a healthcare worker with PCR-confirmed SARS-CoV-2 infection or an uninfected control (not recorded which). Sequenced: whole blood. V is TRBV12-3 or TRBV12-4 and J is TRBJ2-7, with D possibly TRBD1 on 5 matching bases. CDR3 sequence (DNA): TGTGCCAGCAGCTTAAAGGGGCCCTACGAGCAGTACTTC. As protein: CASSLKGPYEQYF.